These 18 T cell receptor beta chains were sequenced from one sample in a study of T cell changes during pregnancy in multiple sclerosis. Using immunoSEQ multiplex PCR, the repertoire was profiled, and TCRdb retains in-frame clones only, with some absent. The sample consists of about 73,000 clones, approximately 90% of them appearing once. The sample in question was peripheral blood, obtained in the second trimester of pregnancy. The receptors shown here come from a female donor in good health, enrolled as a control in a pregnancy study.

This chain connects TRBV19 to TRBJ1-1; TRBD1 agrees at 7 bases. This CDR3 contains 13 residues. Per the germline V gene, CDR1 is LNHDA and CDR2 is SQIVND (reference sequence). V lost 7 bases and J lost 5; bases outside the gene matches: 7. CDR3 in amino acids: CASIFTGETEAFF. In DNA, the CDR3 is TGTGCCAGTATCTTTACAGGGGAGACTGAAGCTTTCTTT.

CDR3 sequence: CASSPDLGAEPQHF. Written as DNA, the CDR3 is TGTGCCAGCAGCCCGGACCTGGGGGCGGAGCCCCAGCATTTT. The genes are TRBV5-4 and TRBJ1-5; TRBD1 is a possible D gene (6 bases). The germline V gene encodes CDR1 SGHNT and CDR2 YYREEE (reference sequence). This CDR3 is built from 14 residues. The V gene lost 4 bases and the J gene lost 8 bases, with 16 bases spanning the gap.

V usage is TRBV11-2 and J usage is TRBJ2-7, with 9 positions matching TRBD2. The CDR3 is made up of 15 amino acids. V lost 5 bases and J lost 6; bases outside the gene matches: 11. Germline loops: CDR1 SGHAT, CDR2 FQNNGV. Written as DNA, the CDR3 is TGTGCCAGCAGCGCATCGCGGGGGGGTGGCCGCGAGCAGTACTTC. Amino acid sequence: CASSASRGGGREQYF.

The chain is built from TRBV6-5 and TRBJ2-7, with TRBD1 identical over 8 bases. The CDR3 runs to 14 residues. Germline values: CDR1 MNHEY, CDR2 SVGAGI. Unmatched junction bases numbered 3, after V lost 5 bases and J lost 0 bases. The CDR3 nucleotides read TGTGCCAGCAGTGCGGACAGGGCCTCCTACGAGCAGTACTTC. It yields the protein CASSADRASYEQYF.

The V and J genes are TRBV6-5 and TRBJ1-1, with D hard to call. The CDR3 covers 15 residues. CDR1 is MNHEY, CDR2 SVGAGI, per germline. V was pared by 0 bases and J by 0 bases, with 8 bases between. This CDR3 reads CASSYSGRMNTEAFF. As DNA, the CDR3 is TGTGCCAGCAGTTACTCAGGGAGGATGAACACTGAAGCTTTCTTT.

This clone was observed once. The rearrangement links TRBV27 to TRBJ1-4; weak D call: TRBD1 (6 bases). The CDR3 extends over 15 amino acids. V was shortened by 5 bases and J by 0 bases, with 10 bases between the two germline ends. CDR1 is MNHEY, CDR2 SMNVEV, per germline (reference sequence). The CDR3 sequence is CASSQQGPTNEKLFF. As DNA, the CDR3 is TGTGCCAGCAGTCAACAGGGCCCAACTAATGAAAAACTGTTTTTT.

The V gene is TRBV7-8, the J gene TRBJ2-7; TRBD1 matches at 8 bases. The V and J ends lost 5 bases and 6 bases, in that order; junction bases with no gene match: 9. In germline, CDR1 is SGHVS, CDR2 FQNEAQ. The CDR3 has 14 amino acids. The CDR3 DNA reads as TGTGCCAGCAGCGCGACAGGGGTGAGGATCGAGCAGTACTTC. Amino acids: CASSATGVRIEQYF.

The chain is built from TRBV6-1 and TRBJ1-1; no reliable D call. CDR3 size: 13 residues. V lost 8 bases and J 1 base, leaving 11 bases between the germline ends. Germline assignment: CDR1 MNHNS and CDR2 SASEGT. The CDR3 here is CASQDTENTEAFF. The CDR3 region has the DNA TGTGCCAGCCAAGATACAGAGAACACTGAAGCTTTCTTT.

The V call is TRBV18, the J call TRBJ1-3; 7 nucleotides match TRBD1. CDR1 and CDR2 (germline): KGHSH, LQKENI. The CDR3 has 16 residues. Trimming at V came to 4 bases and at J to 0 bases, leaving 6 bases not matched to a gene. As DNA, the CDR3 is TGTGCCAGCTCACGGGGACAGCCGGACTCTGGAAACACCATATATTTT. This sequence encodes CASSRGQPDSGNTIYF.

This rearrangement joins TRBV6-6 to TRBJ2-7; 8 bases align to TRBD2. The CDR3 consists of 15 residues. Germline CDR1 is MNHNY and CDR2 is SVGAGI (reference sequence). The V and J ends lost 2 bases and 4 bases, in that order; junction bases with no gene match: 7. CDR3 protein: CASSYPGGDSYEQYF. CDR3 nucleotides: TGTGCCAGCAGTTACCCCGGGGGGGATTCTTACGAGCAGTACTTC.

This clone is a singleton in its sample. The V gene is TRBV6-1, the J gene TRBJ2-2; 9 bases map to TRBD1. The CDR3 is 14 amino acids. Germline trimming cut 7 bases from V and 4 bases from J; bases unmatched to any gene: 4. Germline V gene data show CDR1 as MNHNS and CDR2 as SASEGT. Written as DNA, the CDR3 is TGTGCCAGCAAAGGGACAGGGAGCACCGGGGAGCTGTTTTTT. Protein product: CASKGTGSTGELFF.

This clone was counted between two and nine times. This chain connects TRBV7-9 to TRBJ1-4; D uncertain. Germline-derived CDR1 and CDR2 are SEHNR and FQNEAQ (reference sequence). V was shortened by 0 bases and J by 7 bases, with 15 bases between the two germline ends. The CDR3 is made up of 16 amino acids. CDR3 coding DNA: TGTGCCAGCAGCTTAGCAGAGGCCGGGTTGGGTGAAAAACTGTTTTTT. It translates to CASSLAEAGLGEKLFF.

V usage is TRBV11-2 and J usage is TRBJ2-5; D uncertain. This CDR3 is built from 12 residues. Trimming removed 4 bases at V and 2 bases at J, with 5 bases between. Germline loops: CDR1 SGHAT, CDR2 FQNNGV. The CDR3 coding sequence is TGTGCCAGCAGCTCAATTCAAGAGACCCAGTACTTC. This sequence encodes CASSSIQETQYF.

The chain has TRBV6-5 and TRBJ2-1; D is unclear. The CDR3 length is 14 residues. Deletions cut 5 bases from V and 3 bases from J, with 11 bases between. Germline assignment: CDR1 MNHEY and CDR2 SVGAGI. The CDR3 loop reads CASSLLAGYNEQFF. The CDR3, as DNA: TGTGCCAGCAGTCTGCTCGCCGGCTACAATGAGCAGTTCTTC.

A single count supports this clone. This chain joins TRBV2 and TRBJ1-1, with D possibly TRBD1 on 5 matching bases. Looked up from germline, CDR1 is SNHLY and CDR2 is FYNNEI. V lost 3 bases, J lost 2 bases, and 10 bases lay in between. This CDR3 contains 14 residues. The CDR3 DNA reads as TGTGCCAGCAGTGACCCCAGGGATAACACTGAAGCTTTCTTT. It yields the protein CASSDPRDNTEAFF.

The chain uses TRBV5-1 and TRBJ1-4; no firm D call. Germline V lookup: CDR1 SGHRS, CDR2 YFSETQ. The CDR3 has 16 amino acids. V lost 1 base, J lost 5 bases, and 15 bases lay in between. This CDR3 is CASSLLAAGRNEKLFF. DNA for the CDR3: TGCGCCAGCAGCTTGCTCGCTGCAGGCCGGAATGAAAAACTGTTTTTT.

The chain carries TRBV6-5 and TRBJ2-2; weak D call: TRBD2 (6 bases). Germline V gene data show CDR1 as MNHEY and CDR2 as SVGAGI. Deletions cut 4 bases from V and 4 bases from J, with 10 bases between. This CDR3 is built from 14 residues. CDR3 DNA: TGTGCCAGCAGTTTTGGGACTCCCACCGGGGAGCTGTTTTTT. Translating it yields CASSFGTPTGELFF.

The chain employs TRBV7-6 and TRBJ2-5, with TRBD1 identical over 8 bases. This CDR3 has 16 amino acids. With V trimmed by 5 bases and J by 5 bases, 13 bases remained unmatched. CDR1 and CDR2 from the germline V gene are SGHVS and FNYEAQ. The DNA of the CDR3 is TGTGCCAGCAGCCACCCGCGACAGGGGTTCGGGGAGACCCAGTACTTC. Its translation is CASSHPRQGFGETQYF.